These T cell receptor beta chains were read from a single sample in a study of T cell repertoires in ileal Crohn's disease. Measured with immunoSEQ multiplex PCR; TCRdb has only the in-frame clones, and not every one. The table lists under 3,500 clones, roughly 83% of them singletons. Specimen: ileal tissue. The source is an adult with Crohn's disease. Both conserved end residues are part of each CDR3. The D gene is left open where the match is weak. Clone size is not always given. Where it is, it says once, few, many or a class for expanded clones.

abundance: few
d_gene: NA
j_gene: TRBJ1-4
v_gene: TRBV19
CDR3aa: CASNPRDGAINEKLFF
CDR3nt: TGTGCCAGTAATCCCCGGGACGGAGCGATTAATGAAAAACTGTTTTTT

abundance: NA
d_gene: TRBD2
j_gene: TRBJ2-7
v_gene: TRBV5-4
CDR3aa: CASSLEAGGRDEQYF
CDR3nt: TGTGCCAGCAGCTTGGAGGCGGGAGGTAGGGACGAGCAGTACTTC

abundance: NA
d_gene: NA
j_gene: TRBJ2-1
v_gene: TRBV14
CDR3aa: CASSQLGKQFF
CDR3nt: TGTGCCAGCAGCCAACTAGGGAAGCAGTTCTTC

abundance: NA
d_gene: NA
j_gene: TRBJ2-5
v_gene: TRBV7-2
CDR3aa: CASSLARETQYF
CDR3nt: TGTGCCAGCAGCTTAGCCCGGGAGACCCAGTACTTC

abundance: NA
d_gene: TRBD1
j_gene: TRBJ1-1
v_gene: TRBV15
CDR3aa: CATSRGDSGGAEAFF
CDR3nt: TGTGCCACCAGCAGAGGGGATTCAGGGGGCGCTGAAGCTTTCTTT

abundance: NA
d_gene: TRBD1
j_gene: TRBJ1-5
v_gene: TRBV7-9
CDR3aa: CASSSTGDGSQPQHF
CDR3nt: TGTGCCAGCAGCTCGACAGGGGACGGCAGTCAGCCCCAGCATTTT

abundance: NA
d_gene: TRBD1
j_gene: TRBJ1-1
v_gene: TRBV5-3
CDR3aa: CASSLARGPNEAFF
CDR3nt: TGTGCCAGCAGCTTGGCTAGGGGGCCGAATGAAGCTTTCTTT

abundance: few
d_gene: TRBD1
j_gene: TRBJ2-1
v_gene: TRBV29-1
CDR3aa: CSAERTGDLSNEQFF
CDR3nt: TGCAGCGCCGAAAGGACAGGCGATTTGAGCAATGAGCAGTTCTTC

abundance: NA
d_gene: TRBD2
j_gene: TRBJ2-1
v_gene: TRBV7-9
CDR3aa: CASSLASGRAGNEQFF
CDR3nt: TGTGCCAGCAGCTTAGCTAGCGGGAGGGCCGGTAATGAGCAGTTCTTC

abundance: NA
d_gene: NA
j_gene: TRBJ1-1
v_gene: TRBV9
CDR3aa: CASSLLNTDTEAFF
CDR3nt: TGTGCCAGCAGCCTCCTGAACACCGACACTGAAGCTTTCTTT

abundance: NA
d_gene: TRBD1
j_gene: TRBJ2-1
v_gene: TRBV18
CDR3aa: CASSPPRDREYNEQFF
CDR3nt: TGTGCCAGCTCACCGCCCCGGGACAGAGAATACAATGAGCAGTTCTTC

abundance: NA
d_gene: TRBD1
j_gene: TRBJ1-2
v_gene: TRBV10-3
CDR3aa: CAISEFWDRGPDLYGYTF
CDR3nt: TGTGCCATCAGTGAATTCTGGGACAGGGGGCCTGATCTCTATGGCTACACCTTC

abundance: few
d_gene: TRBD2
j_gene: TRBJ2-1
v_gene: TRBV7-6
CDR3aa: CASSYSSGTEQFF
CDR3nt: TGTGCCAGCAGCTACAGTAGCGGGACCGAGCAGTTCTTC

abundance: NA
d_gene: NA
j_gene: TRBJ1-1
v_gene: TRBV5-1
CDR3aa: CASSTIGMNTEAFF
CDR3nt: TGCGCCAGCAGCACCATTGGGATGAACACTGAAGCTTTCTTT

abundance: NA
d_gene: NA
j_gene: TRBJ2-6
v_gene: TRBV4-3
CDR3aa: CASSQEPGAGAGANVLTF
CDR3nt: TGCGCCAGCAGCCAAGAACCAGGGGCGGGGGCCGGGGCCAACGTCCTGACTTTC

abundance: few
d_gene: TRBD2
j_gene: TRBJ2-5
v_gene: TRBV7-9
CDR3aa: CASSLAGGPQTQYF
CDR3nt: TGTGCCAGCAGCTTGGCGGGAGGGCCCCAGACCCAGTACTTC

abundance: NA
d_gene: NA
j_gene: TRBJ1-1
v_gene: TRBV7-2
CDR3aa: CASSQGAAMNTEAFF
CDR3nt: TGTGCCAGCAGCCAAGGGGCAGCCATGAACACTGAAGCTTTCTTT

abundance: NA
d_gene: TRBD2
j_gene: TRBJ2-3
v_gene: TRBV9
CDR3aa: CASSVGTSGRIRNTQYF
CDR3nt: TGTGCCAGCAGCGTAGGGACTAGCGGGAGGATCAGAAATACGCAGTATTTT

abundance: NA
d_gene: TRBD2
j_gene: TRBJ2-3
v_gene: TRBV7-2
CDR3aa: CASSSPGTSGATHTDTQYF
CDR3nt: TGTGCCAGCAGCTCACCCGGGACTAGCGGGGCCACACACACAGATACGCAGTATTTT

abundance: NA
d_gene: NA
j_gene: TRBJ2-1
v_gene: TRBV18
CDR3aa: CASSLNQGNEQFF
CDR3nt: TGTGCCAGCTCTCTTAATCAGGGCAATGAGCAGTTCTTC

abundance: NA
d_gene: NA
j_gene: TRBJ2-4
v_gene: TRBV27
CDR3aa: CASSPNPYMGSLGTEKNIQYF
CDR3nt: TGTGCCAGCAGTCCCAACCCCTACATGGGTTCACTCGGGACGGAAAAAAACATTCAGTACTTC

abundance: NA
d_gene: NA
j_gene: TRBJ2-7
v_gene: TRBV5-4
CDR3aa: CASSLGLEAYEQYF
CDR3nt: TGTGCCAGCAGCTTGGGACTAGAGGCCTACGAGCAGTACTTC

abundance: NA
d_gene: NA
j_gene: TRBJ2-2
v_gene: TRBV7-3
CDR3aa: CASSLDGSTGELFF
CDR3nt: TGTGCCAGCAGCTTGGACGGGAGCACCGGGGAGCTGTTTTTT

abundance: NA
d_gene: NA
j_gene: TRBJ2-7
v_gene: TRBV27
CDR3aa: CASSLRQDYEQYF
CDR3nt: TGTGCCAGCAGTTTGAGACAAGACTACGAGCAGTACTTC

abundance: large
d_gene: TRBD1
j_gene: TRBJ2-2
v_gene: TRBV10-1
CDR3aa: CASSRDSANTGELFF
CDR3nt: TGCGCCAGCAGTCGGGACAGCGCGAACACCGGGGAGCTGTTTTTT

abundance: NA
d_gene: TRBD1
j_gene: TRBJ1-1
v_gene: TRBV4-1
CDR3aa: CASSRAGQGLTEAFF
CDR3nt: TGCGCCAGCAGCCGAGCCGGACAGGGGCTCACTGAAGCTTTCTTT

abundance: NA
d_gene: NA
j_gene: TRBJ2-2
v_gene: TRBV11-2
CDR3aa: CASSLGSRGFREYTGELFF
CDR3nt: TGTGCCAGCAGCTTAGGGTCACGAGGGTTTCGAGAATACACCGGGGAGCTGTTTTTT

abundance: NA
d_gene: NA
j_gene: TRBJ2-3
v_gene: TRBV6-5
CDR3aa: CASSIDEGTDTQYF
CDR3nt: TGTGCCAGCAGCATTGATGAGGGAACAGATACGCAGTATTTT

abundance: NA
d_gene: TRBD1
j_gene: TRBJ2-2
v_gene: TRBV6-4
CDR3aa: CASSATGHGELFF
CDR3nt: TGTGCCAGCAGTGCGACAGGGCACGGGGAGCTGTTTTTT

abundance: NA
d_gene: NA
j_gene: TRBJ1-2
v_gene: TRBV11-2
CDR3aa: CASSLGRGTYYGYTF
CDR3nt: TGTGCCAGCAGCTTAGGAAGAGGGACATACTATGGCTACACCTTC

abundance: NA
d_gene: TRBD2
j_gene: TRBJ2-1
v_gene: TRBV11-2
CDR3aa: CASSLDQGLGNEQFF
CDR3nt: TGTGCCAGCAGCTTAGATCAGGGACTAGGGAATGAGCAGTTCTTC

abundance: NA
d_gene: NA
j_gene: TRBJ2-1
v_gene: TRBV5-1
CDR3aa: CASSLENGNNEQFF
CDR3nt: TGCGCCAGCAGCTTGGAAAATGGTAACAATGAGCAGTTCTTC

abundance: NA
d_gene: NA
j_gene: TRBJ1-1
v_gene: TRBV30
CDR3aa: CAWAPRYEAFF
CDR3nt: TGTGCCTGGGCCCCTAGGTACGAAGCTTTCTTT

abundance: NA
d_gene: NA
j_gene: TRBJ1-1
v_gene: TRBV7-8
CDR3aa: CASSLEVRTNHEAFF
CDR3nt: TGTGCCAGCAGCTTAGAAGTCAGAACTAACCATGAAGCTTTCTTT

abundance: NA
d_gene: NA
j_gene: TRBJ2-3
v_gene: TRBV29-1
CDR3aa: CSVRPREKADTQYF
CDR3nt: TGCAGCGTAAGACCCAGGGAGAAGGCAGATACGCAGTATTTT

abundance: NA
d_gene: TRBD2
j_gene: TRBJ2-1
v_gene: TRBV12-5
CDR3aa: CASGLSLLALAGVEGGNEQFF
CDR3nt: TGTGCTAGTGGTTTGAGTCTGTTGGCTCTAGCGGGAGTAGAGGGTGGAAATGAGCAGTTCTTC

abundance: NA
d_gene: TRBD2
j_gene: TRBJ2-1
v_gene: TRBV19
CDR3aa: CASSPLGGSGMNNEQFF
CDR3nt: TGTGCCAGTAGTCCCCTCGGGGGTAGCGGGATGAACAATGAGCAGTTCTTC

abundance: NA
d_gene: TRBD2
j_gene: TRBJ2-3
v_gene: TRBV6-4
CDR3aa: CASSDEAGGSTDTQYF
CDR3nt: TGTGCCAGCAGTGACGAAGCGGGGGGAAGCACAGATACGCAGTATTTT

abundance: few
d_gene: NA
j_gene: TRBJ2-1
v_gene: TRBV7-8
CDR3aa: CASSLVLGLVNEQFF
CDR3nt: TGTGCCAGCAGCTTAGTCTTAGGCCTCGTGAATGAGCAGTTCTTC

abundance: NA
d_gene: TRBD1
j_gene: TRBJ1-5
v_gene: TRBV19
CDR3aa: CASMTGAISNQPQHF
CDR3nt: TGTGCCAGTATGACAGGGGCCATAAGCAATCAGCCCCAGCATTTT

abundance: NA
d_gene: TRBD1
j_gene: TRBJ2-1
v_gene: TRBV19
CDR3aa: CASSVSGQGRAVVRYNEQFF
CDR3nt: TGTGCCAGTAGTGTATCGGGACAGGGCCGGGCCGTGGTTCGGTACAATGAGCAGTTCTTC